This is a list of T cell receptor beta chains from one sample in a study of graft-versus-host responses after intestinal transplantation. Assay: immunoSEQ multiplex PCR; the TCRdb copy retains only in-frame clones and omits some. Of roughly 28,000 clones detected, 82% appear once; the ten largest clones hold 0.65% to 0.75%. For these receptors, no antigen is known. Sequenced here: unstimulated CD4+ T cells sorted from spleen or lymph node cells, sampled before intestinal transplant. These receptor sequences come from a human donor who received an intestinal transplant. Each CDR3 is given with its conserved first and last residue. A D gene is named only where the DNA matches it firmly. Size is omitted from some rows. Given values are once, few, many or a class for expanded clones.

v_call: TRBV27; d_call: -; j_call: TRBJ2-3; clone_size: -; cdr3_nt: TGTGCCAGCAGTCCCCGGGATTTATCCACAGATACGCAGTATTTT; cdr3_aa: CASSPRDLSTDTQYF
v_call: TRBV6-1; d_call: -; j_call: TRBJ1-1; clone_size: once; cdr3_nt: TGTGCCAGCAGTGAACAGGGTAACTCCAACACTGAAGCTTTCTTT; cdr3_aa: CASSEQGNSNTEAFF
v_call: TRBV18; d_call: -; j_call: TRBJ2-1; clone_size: once; cdr3_nt: TGTGCCAGCTCCCCGGACGCCAATGAGCAGTTCTTC; cdr3_aa: CASSPDANEQFF
v_call: TRBV29-1; d_call: -; j_call: TRBJ1-5; clone_size: few; cdr3_nt: TGCAGCGTTTCTGGGCCTTTCAATCAGCCCCAGCATTTT; cdr3_aa: CSVSGPFNQPQHF
v_call: TRBV9; d_call: -; j_call: TRBJ2-3; clone_size: -; cdr3_nt: TGTGCCAGCAGCGTAGTGGCAGACGGCACAGATACGCAGTATTTT; cdr3_aa: CASSVVADGTDTQYF
v_call: TRBV4-1; d_call: -; j_call: TRBJ1-5; clone_size: few; cdr3_nt: TGCGCCAGCAGCTTCGGGACGTCGGGAGAGCCCCAGCATTTT; cdr3_aa: CASSFGTSGEPQHF
v_call: TRBV10-1; d_call: TRBD1; j_call: TRBJ2-7; clone_size: -; cdr3_nt: TGCGCCAGCAGTGCCTCGGGACAGGGGGGCGACGAGCAGTACTTC; cdr3_aa: CASSASGQGGDEQYF
v_call: TRBV7-2; d_call: TRBD2; j_call: TRBJ2-1; clone_size: -; cdr3_nt: TGTGCCAGCGGAGCGGGGGGCTCCTACAATGAGCAGTTCTTC; cdr3_aa: CASGAGGSYNEQFF
v_call: TRBV10-3; d_call: -; j_call: TRBJ1-1; clone_size: -; cdr3_nt: TGTGCCATCAGTGAGTCCGTCAGGGGAAGGACTGAAGCTTTCTTT; cdr3_aa: CAISESVRGRTEAFF
v_call: TRBV5-1; d_call: -; j_call: TRBJ2-4; clone_size: -; cdr3_nt: TGCGCCAGCAGCTTGAACTCATACAACATTCAGTACTTC; cdr3_aa: CASSLNSYNIQYF
v_call: TRBV15; d_call: -; j_call: TRBJ2-1; clone_size: -; cdr3_nt: TGTGCCACCAGCAGAGATCTGGGCCTACTCTCCTACAATGAGCAGTTCTTC; cdr3_aa: CATSRDLGLLSYNEQFF
v_call: TRBV5-1; d_call: -; j_call: TRBJ2-5; clone_size: once; cdr3_nt: TGCGCCAGCAGCTTAGGCAGGGCCCAAGAGACCCAGTACTTC; cdr3_aa: CASSLGRAQETQYF
v_call: TRBV18; d_call: TRBD2; j_call: TRBJ2-7; clone_size: -; cdr3_nt: TGTGCCAGCTCTGGGACTAGCGGGAGGGCAGGAGCCTACGAGCAGTACTTC; cdr3_aa: CASSGTSGRAGAYEQYF
v_call: TRBV19; d_call: -; j_call: TRBJ1-2; clone_size: few; cdr3_nt: TGTGCCAGTAGGGGGGATGGCTACACCTTC; cdr3_aa: CASRGDGYTF
v_call: TRBV19; d_call: -; j_call: TRBJ1-2; clone_size: -; cdr3_nt: TGTGCCAGTAGAGCCCCACTTAACTATGGCTACACCTTC; cdr3_aa: CASRAPLNYGYTF
v_call: TRBV5-1; d_call: TRBD2; j_call: TRBJ2-1; clone_size: -; cdr3_nt: TGCGCCAGCAGCTTGGGACTAGCGGGGGGATACAATGAGCAGTTCTTC; cdr3_aa: CASSLGLAGGYNEQFF
v_call: TRBV27; d_call: TRBD2; j_call: TRBJ2-7; clone_size: -; cdr3_nt: TGTGCCAGCAGCCCTCGTGGCGGGGGGGCCGGAGAGCAGTACTTC; cdr3_aa: CASSPRGGGAGEQYF
v_call: TRBV6-6; d_call: TRBD2; j_call: TRBJ2-3; clone_size: once; cdr3_nt: TGTGCCAGCAGAACGACTAGCGGGCCCAACACAGATACGCAGTATTTT; cdr3_aa: CASRTTSGPNTDTQYF
v_call: TRBV6-5; d_call: -; j_call: TRBJ1-2; clone_size: few; cdr3_nt: TGTGCCAGCAGTTACTCGGCGGCCCCGCTTAACTATGGCTACACCTTC; cdr3_aa: CASSYSAAPLNYGYTF
v_call: TRBV5-4; d_call: TRBD2; j_call: TRBJ2-2; clone_size: -; cdr3_nt: TGTGCCAGCAGCTCCCCGGGACTAGCGGGAGGGCCAGTAAAAACCGGGGAGCTGTTTTTT; cdr3_aa: CASSSPGLAGGPVKTGELFF
v_call: TRBV18; d_call: TRBD2; j_call: TRBJ2-5; clone_size: -; cdr3_nt: TGTGCCAGCTCACCACAGGGGAGGGGCGCAGAGACCCAGTACTTC; cdr3_aa: CASSPQGRGAETQYF
v_call: TRBV21-1; d_call: -; j_call: TRBJ1-5; clone_size: -; cdr3_nt: TGTGCCAGCAGCAAAGGAGGAAAGGGTTGGGGCAATCAGCCCCAGCATTTT; cdr3_aa: CASSKGGKGWGNQPQHF
v_call: TRBV6-5; d_call: TRBD1; j_call: TRBJ1-2; clone_size: -; cdr3_nt: TGTGCCAGCAGGTCCTCCGGGACAGGGGTCTATGGCTACACCTTC; cdr3_aa: CASRSSGTGVYGYTF
v_call: TRBV9; d_call: TRBD2; j_call: TRBJ2-2; clone_size: -; cdr3_nt: TGTGCCAGCAGCCCTAAAATTAGCGGGGGGGCGACCGGGGAGCTGTTTTTT; cdr3_aa: CASSPKISGGATGELFF
v_call: TRBV5-1; d_call: -; j_call: TRBJ2-2; clone_size: -; cdr3_nt: TGCGCCAGCAGCTTGGCGGGCGACGCGCGTGGCACCGGGGAGCTGTTTTTT; cdr3_aa: CASSLAGDARGTGELFF
v_call: TRBV2; d_call: -; j_call: TRBJ1-1; clone_size: -; cdr3_nt: TGTGCCAGCAGTGAAAACGGGGTTTGGACGGTTGGGGACACTGAAGCTTTCTTT; cdr3_aa: CASSENGVWTVGDTEAFF
v_call: TRBV5-1; d_call: -; j_call: TRBJ2-2; clone_size: -; cdr3_nt: TGCGCCAGCAGCTTCTCGGGCCCGAACACCGGGGAGCTGTTTTTT; cdr3_aa: CASSFSGPNTGELFF
v_call: TRBV5-1; d_call: -; j_call: TRBJ2-1; clone_size: -; cdr3_nt: TGCGCCAGCAGCTTGGACTCGCGACAGTTCTTC; cdr3_aa: CASSLDSRQFF
v_call: TRBV28; d_call: -; j_call: TRBJ1-6; clone_size: -; cdr3_nt: TGTGCCAGCAGTTTAATCCCGGGGGCCTATAATTCACCCCTCCACTTT; cdr3_aa: CASSLIPGAYNSPLHF
v_call: TRBV6-5; d_call: -; j_call: TRBJ2-3; clone_size: -; cdr3_nt: TGTGCCAGCACCACATATCGAGGGAGCGGGGATACGCAGTATTTT; cdr3_aa: CASTTYRGSGDTQYF
v_call: TRBV5-6; d_call: TRBD1; j_call: TRBJ1-1; clone_size: once; cdr3_nt: TGTGCCAGCAGCCCGGCGACTCCGGGACAGGGCACTGAAGCTTTCTTT; cdr3_aa: CASSPATPGQGTEAFF
v_call: TRBV11-2; d_call: -; j_call: TRBJ1-3; clone_size: -; cdr3_nt: TGTGCCAGCAGCGCAGGCTACATGCTATATTTT; cdr3_aa: CASSAGYMLYF
v_call: TRBV19; d_call: -; j_call: TRBJ2-2; clone_size: -; cdr3_nt: TGTGCCAGTACGGAAGGGGGAATCGGGGAGCTGTTTTTT; cdr3_aa: CASTEGGIGELFF
v_call: TRBV7-3; d_call: TRBD2; j_call: TRBJ2-1; clone_size: -; cdr3_nt: TGTGCCAGCAGCCAGCTAGCGGGAGGATACAATGAGCAGTTCTTC; cdr3_aa: CASSQLAGGYNEQFF
v_call: TRBV2; d_call: -; j_call: TRBJ2-3; clone_size: -; cdr3_nt: TGTGCCAGCAGTAGAAGGGGTGGGGCGAAAGATACGCAGTATTTT; cdr3_aa: CASSRRGGAKDTQYF
v_call: TRBV19; d_call: TRBD1; j_call: TRBJ1-1; clone_size: -; cdr3_nt: TGTGCCAGTAGAAAAACAGGGGACACTGAAGCTTTCTTT; cdr3_aa: CASRKTGDTEAFF
v_call: TRBV5-1; d_call: -; j_call: TRBJ1-6; clone_size: -; cdr3_nt: TGCGCCAGCAGCTTGGCCGGTAGCGGGAGCTCCTATAATTCACCCCTCCACTTT; cdr3_aa: CASSLAGSGSSYNSPLHF
v_call: TRBV6-1; d_call: -; j_call: TRBJ2-1; clone_size: few; cdr3_nt: TGTGCCAGCAGTGAAGGGACTGTCTCCTACAATGAGCAGTTCTTC; cdr3_aa: CASSEGTVSYNEQFF
v_call: TRBV9; d_call: -; j_call: TRBJ1-1; clone_size: -; cdr3_nt: TGTGCCGGACGGACCCCGAACACTGAAGCTTTCTTT; cdr3_aa: CAGRTPNTEAFF
v_call: TRBV19; d_call: -; j_call: TRBJ2-2; clone_size: -; cdr3_nt: TGTGCCAGTAGTATAGATACGGCTACCTACCGGGAGCTGTTTTTT; cdr3_aa: CASSIDTATYRELFF
v_call: TRBV6-4; d_call: TRBD1; j_call: TRBJ1-4; clone_size: -; cdr3_nt: TGTGCCAGCAGTGACTCGACAGGGGAGGATGAAAAACTGTTTTTT; cdr3_aa: CASSDSTGEDEKLFF
v_call: TRBV4-1; d_call: TRBD2; j_call: TRBJ2-7; clone_size: -; cdr3_nt: TGCGCCAGCAGCCAAGCCATATTTCGGCGGGAGGACACTTACGAGCAGTACTTC; cdr3_aa: CASSQAIFRREDTYEQYF
v_call: TRBV11-2; d_call: TRBD2; j_call: TRBJ2-1; clone_size: -; cdr3_nt: TGTGCCAGCAGCTTAGCGATAGAGCGGGACGCCTACAATGAGCAGTTCTTC; cdr3_aa: CASSLAIERDAYNEQFF
v_call: TRBV6-6; d_call: -; j_call: TRBJ2-7; clone_size: -; cdr3_nt: TGTGCCAGCAGTTACGTCGAGGGGATGGGATGGCAGTACTTC; cdr3_aa: CASSYVEGMGWQYF